The next 26 T cell receptor beta chains were all read from a single sample in a study of blood T cell repertoires in COVID-19. TCRdb's table, derived via immunoSEQ multiplex PCR, lists solely in-frame clones and lacks some. The table shows hundreds of thousands of clones, with around 91% occurring only once. The sequencing sample was made of PBMCs or T cells enriched from blood (not recorded which). These receptors originate from a man in his late teens or twenties who had recovered from COVID-19.

The J gene is TRBJ2-7, the V gene TRBV28; tentative D call: TRBD2 (5 bases). CDR1 and CDR2 (germline): MDHEN, SYDVKM. CDR3 length: 12 amino acids. V shed 6 bases and J shed 9 bases, with 15 bases lying between them. The DNA for the CDR3 is TGTGCCAGCAGAGGACCTCTCGAGGGGCAGTACTTC. This codes for CASRGPLEGQYF. The full variable domain, in which reference TRBV28 and TRBJ2-7 provide the parts outside the CDR3, is DVKVTQSSRYLVKRTGEKVFLECVQDMDHENMFWYRQDPGLGLRLIYFSYDVKMKEKGDIPEGYSVSREKKERFSLILESASTNQTSMYLCASRGPLEGQYFGPGTRLTVT.

The rearrangement links TRBV3-1 (or the pseudogene TRBV3-2) to TRBJ1-1; 8 bases are a match to TRBD1. CDR1 and CDR2 from the germline V gene are LGHDT and YNNKEL (reference sequence). The CDR3 runs 14 residues. V shed 6 bases and J 5 bases; nucleotides not matched to a gene: 8. The CDR3 is CASSPIRGQTEAFF. The CDR3 region has the DNA TGTGCCAGCAGTCCAATCAGGGGGCAAACTGAAGCTTTCTTT.

The rearrangement links TRBV6-5 to TRBJ2-3; TRBD2 agrees at 8 bases. Germline loops: CDR1 MNHEY, CDR2 SVGAGI. With V trimmed by 6 bases and J by 4 bases, 3 bases remained unmatched. This CDR3 contains 13 residues. This CDR3 is CASRRTSPDTQYF. DNA for the CDR3: TGTGCCAGCAGAAGGACTAGCCCAGATACGCAGTATTTT.

The genes are TRBV20-1 and TRBJ2-2, with a tentative D call TRBD2 (7 bases). V was shortened by 3 bases and J by 7 bases, with 15 bases between the two germline ends. CDR3 length: 14 residues. The germline gives CDR1 DFQATT, CDR2 SNEGSKA (reference sequence). CDR3 protein: CSASRRGRGGELFF. The CDR3 nucleotides are TGCAGTGCTAGTAGGAGGGGGAGGGGCGGGGAGCTGTTTTTT.

The chain is built from TRBV3-1 (or the pseudogene TRBV3-2) and TRBJ2-4; 8 bases line up with TRBD2. The CDR3 is made up of 14 amino acids. Unmatched junction bases numbered 6, after V lost 8 bases and J lost 3 bases. The germline V gene has CDR1 LGHDT and CDR2 YNNKEL (reference sequence). The CDR3: CASAGLGNKNIQYF. As DNA, the CDR3 is TGTGCCAGCGCGGGACTAGGAAACAAAAACATTCAGTACTTC.

The J gene is TRBJ2-7, the V gene TRBV9; 9 bases fit TRBD1. The CDR3 length is 17 residues. The V segment lost 0 bases and the J segment 10 bases; nucleotides outside the gene matches: 17. CDR1 is SGDLS and CDR2 is YYNGEE in the germline V gene. CDR3 bases: TGTGCCAGCAGCGTAGGCAAAGGTCCGGGACAGGGAGGCGAACAGTACTTC. Its protein product is CASSVGKGPGQGGEQYF.

CDR3 amino acids: CASSRKGDRYQPQHF. CDR3 sequence (DNA): TGTGCCAGCAGCAGGAAGGGGGACAGATATCAGCCCCAGCATTTT. V is TRBV21-1 and J is TRBJ1-5; TRBD1 is the table's D call and was not checked against the DNA. TRBV21-1 is designated a pseudogene. CDR3 length: 15 residues.

The chain carries TRBV28 and TRBJ2-7; maybe TRBD1 (5 bases). The CDR3 has 15 amino acids. Germline V gene lookup returns CDR1 MDHEN and CDR2 SYDVKM. The germline V and J ends were trimmed by 3 bases and 1 base, with 13 bases remaining between them. The CDR3 DNA follows: TGTGCCAGCAGTTTGGGGCAGGGATGGTCCTACGAGCAGTACTTC. It is translated as CASSLGQGWSYEQYF.

The V and J genes are TRBV2 and TRBJ2-1; possible D gene TRBD2, 6 bases. Deletions cut 6 bases from V and 1 base from J, with 22 bases between. This CDR3 has 18 amino acids. Germline CDR1 and CDR2: SNHLY and FYNNEI. CDR3 in amino acids: CASRGLGKDYLSYNEQFF. The CDR3 DNA reads TGTGCCAGCAGAGGACTGGGAAAGGACTACCTATCCTACAATGAGCAGTTCTTC. Full variable domain (outside the CDR3, taken from reference TRBV2 and TRBJ2-1): EPEVTQTPSHQVTQMGQEVILRCVPISNHLYFYWYRQILGQKVEFLVSFYNNEISEKSEIFDDQFSVERPDGSNFTLKIRSTKLEDSAMYFCASRGLGKDYLSYNEQFFGPGTRLTVL.

The chain joins TRBV12-3 or TRBV12-4 to TRBJ2-2, with no clear D. With 2 bases removed from V and 4 bases from J, the gap between germline ends came to 5 bases. The CDR3 is 13 residues long. The CDR3 protein is CASSLRPTGELFF. CDR3 bases: TGTGCCAGCAGTTTACGTCCCACCGGGGAGCTGTTTTTT.

The chain links TRBV11-3 to TRBJ1-3; TRBD1 might be the D (5 bases). The germline gives CDR1 SGHNT, CDR2 YENEEA. V was pared by 3 bases and J by 0 bases, with 6 bases between. The CDR3 loop spans 14 amino acids. The DNA of the CDR3 is TGTGCCAGCAGCTTGACAGCCTCTGGAAACACCATATATTTT. Translated: CASSLTASGNTIYF.

The CDR3 protein is CAWSAGTGGLSVYF. Here the CDR3 DNA reads TGTGCCTGGAGTGCCGGGACAGGGGGTCTTTCTGTATATTTT. This chain connects TRBV30 to TRBJ1-3; TRBD1 matches 11 bases. Germline CDR1 reads GTSNPN; CDR2 reads SVGIG (reference sequence). The CDR3 runs to 14 residues. V lost 1 base to trimming and J lost 14 bases; unmatched junction nucleotides: 10.

V and J are TRBV18 and TRBJ2-5; D might be TRBD2 (6 bases). This CDR3 comprises 15 residues. Trimming removed 5 bases at V and 0 bases at J, with 13 bases between. CDR1 is KGHSH and CDR2 is LQKENI in the germline V gene. As DNA, the CDR3 is TGTGCCAGCTCAGTAAATTCGGGGGACCAAGAGACCCAGTACTTC. Amino acid sequence: CASSVNSGDQETQYF.

The chain recombines TRBV28 with TRBJ1-3; perhaps TRBD1 as D (5 bases). Germline V gives CDR1 MDHEN, CDR2 SYDVKM. The ends were cut back, 5 bases at V and 11 bases at J, with 19 bases in the middle. This CDR3 is built from 14 residues. The CDR3 nucleotides read TGTGCCAGCAGTCTCGGGGGGTCCCTGGCTGCCATATATTTT. Translation gives CASSLGGSLAAIYF.

The chain couples TRBV6-5 to TRBJ2-5; perhaps TRBD2 as D (6 bases). This CDR3 spans 14 amino acids. Trimming cost V 0 bases and J 3 bases, with 8 bases left between them. In germline, CDR1 is MNHEY, CDR2 SVGAGI. The CDR3 region has the DNA TGTGCCAGCAGTTACTCCCGGAGGGAAGAGACCCAGTACTTC. This sequence encodes CASSYSRREETQYF.

This clone came up once. The V gene is TRBV7-9, the J gene TRBJ2-6, with 8 bases matching TRBD1. The CDR3 runs 19 residues. Unmatched junction bases numbered 10, after V lost 1 base and J lost 2 bases. Germline assignment: CDR1 SEHNR and CDR2 FQNEAQ (reference sequence). CDR3 nucleotides: TGTGCCAGCAGCTTAGGGGCCAAGGACAGGGATGCTGGGGCCAACGTCCTGACTTTC. As protein: CASSLGAKDRDAGANVLTF.

The chain combines TRBV25-1 with TRBJ2-7, with D possibly being TRBD1 (6 bases). This CDR3 is 15 amino acids long. The germline gives CDR1 MGHDK, CDR2 SYGVNS. The V end lost 3 bases, the J end lost 4 bases, and 16 bases lay between the germline ends. The CDR3 DNA is TGTGCCAGCAGTGACGATGGGGGCATGGTTTACGAGCAGTACTTC. Protein: CASSDDGGMVYEQYF.

The gene calls are TRBV19 and TRBJ1-2, with 9 positions matching TRBD1. The trim removed 1 base at V and 5 bases at J, leaving 5 bases unmatched. The CDR3 contains 15 residues. From germline, CDR1 is LNHDA and CDR2 SQIVND (reference sequence). CDR3 amino acids: CASSIGIGTGYGYTF. The CDR3 DNA follows: TGTGCCAGTAGTATAGGAATCGGGACAGGGTATGGCTACACCTTC.

The chain joins TRBV6-5 to TRBJ1-6; 10 nucleotides line up with TRBD1. CDR3 size: 15 residues. Germline V gene lookup returns CDR1 MNHEY and CDR2 SVGAGI. Trimming cost V 10 bases and J 7 bases; bases outside gene matches: 10. The CDR3, as DNA: TGTGCCACCACGCGGGGACAGGGGATGAATTCACCCCTCCACTTT. As protein: CATTRGQGMNSPLHF.

CDR3 protein: CASSLGGARLRNEQFF. CDR3 in DNA: TGTGCCAGCAGTCTGGGGGGGGCTAGACTACGCAATGAGCAGTTCTTC. The gene calls are TRBV11-3 and TRBJ2-1; D possibly corresponds to TRBD2 (7 bases). CDR1 is SGHNT and CDR2 is YENEEA in the germline V gene. The CDR3 spans 16 residues. V shed 6 bases and J shed 6 bases, with 21 bases lying between them. The full variable domain, its missing parts supplied by reference TRBV11-3 and TRBJ2-1, is EAGVVQSPRYKIIEKKQPVAFWCNPISGHNTLYWYLQNLGQGPELLIRYENEEAVDDSQLPKDRFSAERLKGVDSTLKIQPAELGDSAVYLCASSLGGARLRNEQFFGPGTRLTVL.

The J gene is TRBJ2-1, the V gene TRBV5-1; TRBD1 matches at 9 bases. V trimming: 7 bases; J trimming: 0 bases; junction bases outside the gene matches: 5. The germline V gene encodes CDR1 SGHRS and CDR2 YFSETQ. The CDR3 is made up of 15 amino acids. As DNA, the CDR3 is TGCGCCAGCCGGGAGACAGGGGGCTCCTACAATGAGCAGTTCTTC. Translating it yields CASRETGGSYNEQFF.

The chain couples TRBV15 to TRBJ1-2; D is undetermined. The CDR3 is 15 residues long. Germline CDR1 is LNHNV and CDR2 is YYDKDF (reference sequence). With 1 base removed from V and 1 base from J, the gap between germline ends came to 10 bases. CDR3 bases: TGTGCCACCAGCAGAGTGGGCGGGTATAACTATGGCTACACCTTC. It yields the protein CATSRVGGYNYGYTF.

This chain connects TRBV19 to TRBJ1-3, with 11 nucleotides matching TRBD1. J lost 3 bases, V lost 10 bases, and 8 bases had no gene match. The germline CDR1 and CDR2 sequences are LNHDA and SQIVND (reference sequence). This CDR3 has 15 residues. This CDR3 is CATKPGQGGGNTIYF. The CDR3 nucleotides are TGTGCCACTAAACCGGGACAGGGGGGTGGAAACACCATATATTTT.

The chain joins TRBV28 to TRBJ1-2; TRBD1 matches at 8 bases. J gave up 8 bases and V 7 bases, and 9 bases lay outside the gene matches. The CDR3 is made up of 13 amino acids. CDR1 and CDR2 from the germline V gene are MDHEN and SYDVKM. The DNA for the CDR3 is TGTGCCAGCACCAGCGGACAGGGTTGGGGCTACACCTTC. Translated, it gives CASTSGQGWGYTF.

The chain joins TRBV13 to TRBJ2-7, with D unresolved. Deletions cut 6 bases from V and 3 bases from J, with 15 bases between. Germline V gene sequence: CDR1 PRHDT, CDR2 FYEKMQ (reference sequence). The CDR3 is made up of 14 amino acids. As DNA, the CDR3 is TGTGCCAGCAGTTTGGGCACGGAAGTCTACGAGCAGTACTTC. Its translation is CASSLGTEVYEQYF.

The V call is TRBV4-1, the J call TRBJ2-7, with a tentative D call TRBD2 (5 bases). CDR1 and CDR2 (germline): MGHRA, YSYEKL. The CDR3 is 15 residues long. The V end was cut by 1 base, the J end by 7 bases, with 17 bases between. The CDR3 here is CASSQGSRGTGEQYF. The CDR3, as DNA: TGCGCCAGCAGCCAAGGTAGTCGGGGAACGGGAGAGCAGTACTTC.